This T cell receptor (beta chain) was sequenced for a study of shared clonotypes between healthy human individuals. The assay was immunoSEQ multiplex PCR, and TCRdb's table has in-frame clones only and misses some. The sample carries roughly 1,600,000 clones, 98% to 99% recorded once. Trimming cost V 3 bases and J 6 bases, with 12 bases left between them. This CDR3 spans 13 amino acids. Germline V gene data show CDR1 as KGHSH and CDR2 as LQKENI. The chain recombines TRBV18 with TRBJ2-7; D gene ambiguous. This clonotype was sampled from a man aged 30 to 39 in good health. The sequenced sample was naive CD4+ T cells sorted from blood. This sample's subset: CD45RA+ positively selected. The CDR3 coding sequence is TGTGCCAGCTCACCTGTCGAACCGGGCGAGCAGTACTTC. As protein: CASSPVEPGEQYF.